These 24 T cell receptor beta chains were sequenced from one sample in a study of blood T cell repertoires in COVID-19. TCRdb keeps only in-frame clones here, not all; method: immunoSEQ multiplex PCR. The data show about 21,000 clones, less than 85% seen once. Sequenced input: peripheral blood. These receptors were obtained from a man aged 60 to 75 with active COVID-19.

This chain connects TRBV6-6 to TRBJ1-1; D is perhaps TRBD1 (5 bases). This CDR3 comprises 12 residues. Per germline, CDR1 MNHNY and CDR2 SVGAGI (reference sequence). V was pared by 6 bases and J by 10 bases, with 15 bases between. For the CDR3, the DNA is TGTGCCAGCAGGTTAGAAGACAGAAGAGCTTTCTTT. The encoded protein is CASRLEDRRAFF.

The chain couples TRBV6-4 to TRBJ2-1, with TRBD2 as a possible D gene (6 bases). The CDR3 totals 14 residues. Germline-derived CDR1 and CDR2 are MRHNA and SNTAGT. The germline V and J ends were trimmed by 2 bases and 6 bases, with 11 bases remaining between them. The CDR3 sequence: CASSDDGGGNEQFF. In nucleotides, the CDR3 is TGTGCCAGCAGTGACGATGGGGGAGGCAATGAGCAGTTCTTC.

The rearrangement links TRBV12-5 to TRBJ2-5; D is undetermined. This CDR3 is 13 amino acids long. V dropped 3 bases and J dropped 5 bases, with 10 bases sitting between them. From germline, CDR1 is LGHNT and CDR2 FRNRAP. The chain's CDR3 is CASGLPNSETQYF. The DNA of the CDR3 is TGTGCTAGTGGTTTACCGAACTCCGAGACCCAGTACTTC.

The chain recombines TRBV2 with TRBJ1-4; D unclear. The germline gives CDR1 SNHLY, CDR2 FYNNEI. The CDR3 runs 14 residues. V lost 8 bases, J lost 11 bases, and 21 bases lay in between. The CDR3 coding sequence is TGTGCCAGCGCTACCGGGATCCTGGGGAGGAAACTGTTTTTT. This translates into CASATGILGRKLFF.

This chain joins TRBV27 and TRBJ1-2; D not certain. Trimming pared 5 bases from V and 1 base from J, leaving 14 bases between. Germline V gene lookup returns CDR1 MNHEY and CDR2 SMNVEV (reference sequence). The CDR3 totals 15 residues. The CDR3 DNA follows: TGTGCCAGCAGTCCGGGTTTTGGAGTTAACTATGGCTACACCTTC. It codes for CASSPGFGVNYGYTF.

CDR3 in amino acids: CASSDRRGSQPQHF. As DNA, the CDR3 is TGTGCCAGCAGTGACAGACGGGGTAGTCAGCCCCAGCATTTT. The chain couples TRBV2 to TRBJ1-5; D remains unclear. In germline, CDR1 is SNHLY, CDR2 FYNNEI. V gave up 3 bases and J gave up 6 bases, with 12 bases separating them. This CDR3 has 14 residues.

In this sample, this clone turned up once. This chain links TRBV10-3 with TRBJ2-1; D uncertain. Germline CDR1 ENHRY, CDR2 SYGVKD. Trimming removed 2 bases from V and 7 bases from J, with 9 bases in between. The CDR3 has 13 residues. CDR3 protein: CAISEGQWNEQFF. CDR3 DNA sequence: TGTGCCATCAGTGAGGGTCAGTGGAATGAGCAGTTCTTC.

The J gene is TRBJ2-1, the V gene TRBV3-1 (or the pseudogene TRBV3-2); 9 nucleotides align to TRBD2. The V gene's germline CDR1 is LGHDT and CDR2 YNNKEL (reference sequence). V lost 7 bases, J lost 0 bases, and 7 bases stayed unmatched. The CDR3 extends over 16 amino acids. CDR3 amino acids: CASTRLADSSYNEQFF. Written as DNA, the CDR3 is TGTGCCAGCACTAGACTAGCGGACAGCTCCTACAATGAGCAGTTCTTC.

The chain has TRBV4-3 and TRBJ2-7; 9 bases match TRBD2. Trimming at V came to 0 bases and at J to 3 bases, leaving 6 bases not matched to a gene. This CDR3 region has 16 residues. Looked up from germline, CDR1 is LGHNA and CDR2 is YSLEER. This CDR3 is CASSQDIPSGDYEQYF. CDR3 sequence (DNA): TGCGCCAGCAGCCAAGATATCCCTAGCGGGGACTACGAGCAGTACTTC.

In this sample, this clone turned up a few times. This chain joins TRBV6-4 and TRBJ2-2; 9 nucleotides line up with TRBD2. Germline-derived CDR1 and CDR2 are MRHNA and SNTAGT. The CDR3 is 16 residues long. V was clipped by 4 bases and J by 4 bases; unmatched bases: 7. The CDR3 is CASSGIGTSSTGELFF. DNA of the CDR3: TGTGCCAGCAGTGGGATTGGGACTAGCAGCACCGGGGAGCTGTTTTTT.

The chain employs TRBV29-1 and TRBJ2-2; D remains ambiguous. The ends were cut back, 5 bases at V and 5 bases at J, with 12 bases in the middle. CDR3 size: 13 residues. Germline V gene data show CDR1 as SQVTM and CDR2 as ANQGSEA. CDR3 nucleotide sequence: TGCAGCGTTAGACCTTCAGGTACCGGGGAGCTGTTTTTT. Translation gives CSVRPSGTGELFF.

The chain links TRBV19 to TRBJ1-1; D is unresolved. The CDR3 sequence is 13 residues long. Trimming removed 3 bases at V and 4 bases at J, with 9 bases between. The germline V gene has CDR1 LNHDA and CDR2 SQIVND (reference sequence). CDR3 sequence: CASSMYRVTEAFF. In DNA form, the CDR3 reads TGTGCCAGTAGTATGTATCGGGTCACTGAAGCTTTCTTT. Combining the CDR3 with reference TRBV19 and TRBJ1-1 gives the whole variable domain DGGITQSPKYLFRKEGQNVTLSCEQNLNHDAMYWYRQDPGQGLRLIYYSQIVNDFQKGDIAEGYSVSREKKESFPLTVTSAQKNPTAFYLCASSMYRVTEAFFGQGTRLTVV.

The genes are TRBV7-2 and TRBJ2-5; 7 positions match TRBD2. CDR3 length equals 15 residues. Unmatched junction bases numbered 9, after V lost 3 bases and J lost 5 bases. Germline V lookup: CDR1 SGHTA, CDR2 FQGNSA. CDR3: CASSLDGGSGETQYF. Written as DNA, the CDR3 is TGTGCCAGCAGCTTGGATGGCGGGAGTGGGGAGACCCAGTACTTC.

Notes on this clone: Other DNA sequences in this sample translate to the same CDR3. V usage is TRBV3-1 (or the pseudogene TRBV3-2) and J usage is TRBJ1-2; 10 positions agree with TRBD1. The CDR3 extends over 13 amino acids. Per the germline V gene, CDR1 is LGHDT and CDR2 is YNNKEL (reference sequence). J was trimmed by 5 bases and V by 6 bases; bases with no gene match: 3. CDR3 nucleotides: TGTGCCAGCAGACCGGGACAGGGGTATGGCTACACCTTC. Encoded protein: CASRPGQGYGYTF.

The chain joins TRBV19 to TRBJ2-1, with TRBD2 as a possible D gene (6 bases). V was cut by 3 bases and J by 3 bases, with 12 bases left in between. This CDR3 is built from 15 residues. Looked up from germline, CDR1 is LNHDA and CDR2 is SQIVND (reference sequence). CDR3 sequence reads: CASSITSSLYNEQFF. The CDR3, as DNA: TGTGCCAGTAGTATTACTAGCAGCCTCTACAATGAGCAGTTCTTC. Variable domain in full (rest from reference TRBV19 and TRBJ2-1): DGGITQSPKYLFRKEGQNVTLSCEQNLNHDAMYWYRQDPGQGLRLIYYSQIVNDFQKGDIAEGYSVSREKKESFPLTVTSAQKNPTAFYLCASSITSSLYNEQFFGPGTRLTVL.

V gene TRBV12-3 or TRBV12-4 combines with J gene TRBJ2-4, with a weak D call TRBD2 (6 bases). Trimming left V 0 bases short and J 9 bases short, with 9 bases between. The CDR3 sequence is 13 residues long. The CDR3 bases are TGTGCCAGCAGTTTAGCAGGGGAGGTCATTCAGTACTTC. Translating it yields CASSLAGEVIQYF.

The chain employs TRBV30 and TRBJ2-7; a possible D gene is TRBD2 (5 bases). The CDR3 is made up of 13 amino acids. Germline V gene data show CDR1 as GTSNPN and CDR2 as SVGIG (reference sequence). Trimming stripped 0 bases from V and 7 bases from J, with 13 bases between. The CDR3 protein is CAWSVDYVKEQYF. CDR3 DNA: TGTGCCTGGAGTGTAGACTACGTTAAAGAGCAGTACTTC.

The J gene is TRBJ1-4, the V gene TRBV14; 11 bases fit TRBD1. This CDR3 is built from 17 residues. Germline V gene sequence: CDR1 SGHDN, CDR2 FVKESK. With 0 bases clipped from V and 5 bases from J, the junction kept 5 bases outside the gene matches. The CDR3 sequence: CASSQDKGTGGNEKLFF. DNA of the CDR3: TGTGCCAGCAGCCAAGATAAGGGGACAGGGGGAAATGAAAAACTGTTTTTT.

This clone was observed once. The V and J genes are TRBV2 and TRBJ2-7, with D tentatively TRBD2 (5 bases). This CDR3 spans 13 amino acids. The germline gives CDR1 SNHLY, CDR2 FYNNEI. V gave up 4 bases and J gave up 1 base, with 8 bases separating them. Here the CDR3 DNA reads TGTGCCAGCAGTGGGACTTCTTCCTACGAGCAGTACTTC. Translating gives CASSGTSSYEQYF.

The J gene is TRBJ1-5, the V gene TRBV19; 8 bases line up with TRBD1. CDR1 is LNHDA and CDR2 is SQIVND in the germline V gene (reference sequence). The CDR3 loop spans 14 amino acids. The V and J ends lost 2 bases and 6 bases, in that order; junction bases with no gene match: 3. CDR3 nucleotides: TGTGCCAGTAGTATATCAGGGGGCGGTCAGCCCCAGCATTTT. Translation gives CASSISGGGQPQHF.

This clone was picked up a small number of times. The V call is TRBV5-1, the J call TRBJ1-1, with 7 bases matching TRBD1. V shed 4 bases and J 1 base; nucleotides not matched to a gene: 4. Per the germline V gene, CDR1 is SGHRS and CDR2 is YFSETQ. The CDR3 has 14 residues. The CDR3 nucleotides are TGCGCCAGCAGCGGGGGGACAGCGAACACTGAAGCTTTCTTT. It is translated as CASSGGTANTEAFF.

This chain connects TRBV6-2 or TRBV6-3 to TRBJ2-3; the match to TRBD1 covers 8 bases. The CDR3 has 15 residues. In germline, CDR1 is MNHEY, CDR2 SVGEGT. V lost 0 bases to trimming and J lost 5 bases; unmatched junction nucleotides: 4. CDR3 region: CASSYSTTGVDTQYF. In DNA, the CDR3 is TGTGCCAGCAGTTACTCGACGACAGGGGTAGATACGCAGTATTTT.

J is TRBJ2-1 and V is TRBV12-5; 8 bases are a match to TRBD2. The ends lost 1 base at V and 4 bases at J; junction bases unmatched: 24. The germline CDR1 and CDR2 sequences are LGHNT and FRNRAP. This CDR3 comprises 22 residues. CDR3 coding DNA: TGTGCTAGTGGTTTGGGATTCAGGGGTTTTTTGACTAGCGATTCTACGTACAATGAGCAGTTCTTC. This codes for CASGLGFRGFLTSDSTYNEQFF. Looking up the rest from reference TRBV12-5 and TRBJ2-1 gives the full variable domain: DARVTQTPRHKVTEMGQEVTMRCQPILGHNTVFWYRQTMMQGLELLAYFRNRAPLDDSGMPKDRFSAEMPDATLATLKIQPSEPRDSAVYFCASGLGFRGFLTSDSTYNEQFFGPGTRLTVL.

In its sample, this clone was seen a few times. The rearrangement links TRBV5-1 to TRBJ1-1; D gene ambiguous. Germline assignment: CDR1 SGHRS and CDR2 YFSETQ. This CDR3 has 16 amino acids. V dropped 0 bases and J dropped 1 base, with 13 bases sitting between them. The CDR3 loop reads CASSLAVGLGNTEAFF. DNA for the CDR3: TGCGCCAGCAGCTTGGCCGTCGGACTGGGGAACACTGAAGCTTTCTTT.